A single TCR beta chain is shown here with its context. The CDR3 extends over 12 amino acids. Trimming stripped 5 bases from V and 9 bases from J, with 11 bases between. Germline values: CDR1 SGHTA, CDR2 FQGNSA. Clones were read by immunoSEQ multiplex PCR, and TCRdb kept only the in-frame ones, dropping some. The profile shows 30,000 to 45,000 clones, roughly 80% of them singletons. The record originates from a study of blood T cell repertoires in COVID-19. Sequenced: peripheral blood. The chain couples TRBV7-2 to TRBJ1-5; D uncertain. The source is a man in his sixties with active COVID-19. Here the CDR3 reads CASSIGFGPQHF. The CDR3 nucleotides are TGTGCCAGCAGCATCGGGTTCGGGCCCCAGCATTTT.